Included here is one T cell receptor (beta chain) sequence, with context. Its antigen remains unidentified. Tens of thousands of genome equivalents of blood DNA were amplified for TRB. This sample is part of a study of T cell clusters in autoimmune cytopenias. Points from the study as a whole: TRB repertoire shifts in secondary cytopenia and chronic lymphocytic leukemia mostly reflected lymphoma, not autoimmunity. No cluster-lack signature appeared between secondary cytopenia and chronic lymphocytic leukemia patients, apparently due to lymphoma masking. Clustering suggested that physiological T cell clusters were missing in primary autoimmune cytopenia patients.

Looked up from germline, CDR1 is MNHEY and CDR2 is SVGAGI. The CDR3 has 14 residues. TRB was amplified by touch-down multiplex PCR, primer pools A and B combined. TCRdb derives one entry per CDR3 protein from the multiplex PCR reads, leaving out DNA. This sample lists about 3,600 distinct CDR3 sequences; its ten largest clones have approximately 17%. This chain uses TRBV6-5 with TRBJ1-1. Sequencing was performed on peripheral blood. The clonotype was recovered from a human donor with an autoimmune cytopenia or autoimmune hepatitis (not recorded which). CDR3 protein: CASSTGTGEGGAFF.